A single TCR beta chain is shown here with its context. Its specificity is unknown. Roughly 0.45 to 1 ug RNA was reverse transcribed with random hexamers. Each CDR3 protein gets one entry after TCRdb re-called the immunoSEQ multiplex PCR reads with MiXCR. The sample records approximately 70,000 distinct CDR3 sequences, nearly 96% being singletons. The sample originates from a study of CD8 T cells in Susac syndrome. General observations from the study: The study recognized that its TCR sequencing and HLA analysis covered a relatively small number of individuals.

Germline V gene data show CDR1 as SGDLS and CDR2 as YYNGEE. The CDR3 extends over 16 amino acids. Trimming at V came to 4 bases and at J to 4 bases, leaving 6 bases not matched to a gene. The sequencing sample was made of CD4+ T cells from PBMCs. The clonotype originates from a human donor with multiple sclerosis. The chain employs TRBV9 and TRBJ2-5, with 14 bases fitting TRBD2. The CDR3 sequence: CASSPRLAGGLETQYF. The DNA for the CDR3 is TGTGCCAGCAGCCCTAGACTAGCGGGGGGGCTAGAGACCCAGTACTTC. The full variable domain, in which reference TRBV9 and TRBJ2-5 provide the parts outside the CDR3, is DSGVTQTPKHLITATGQRVTLRCSPRSGDLSVYWYQQSLDQGLQFLIQYYNGEERAKGNILERFSAQQFPDLHSELNLSSLELGDSALYFCASSPRLAGGLETQYFGPGTRLLVL.